This entry lists 23 T cell receptor beta chains sequenced from one sample in a study of blood T cell repertoires in COVID-19. The table came from immunoSEQ multiplex PCR; TCRdb's copy has only in-frame clones and leaves some out. Of roughly 200,000 clones listed, over 60% are singletons. Input material: peripheral blood. These receptors were obtained from a woman between 70 and 85 years old with acute or convalescent COVID-19.

The gene calls are TRBV5-1 and TRBJ2-7, with 12 bases that match TRBD1. CDR3 length: 14 amino acids. V lost 4 bases to trimming and J lost 4 bases; unmatched junction nucleotides: 3. Per the germline V gene, CDR1 is SGHRS and CDR2 is YFSETQ. This CDR3 reads CASSGTGGEYEQYF. CDR3 DNA: TGCGCCAGCAGCGGGACAGGGGGCGAGTACGAGCAGTACTTC.

V and J are TRBV30 and TRBJ2-3; TRBD1 might be the D (6 bases). V was pared by 0 bases and J by 4 bases, with 8 bases between. Germline assignment: CDR1 GTSNPN and CDR2 SVGIG (reference sequence). The length of the CDR3 is 13 residues. The CDR3 coding sequence is TGTGCCTGGAGTGTATCAGGGGCAGATACGCAGTATTTT. This translates into CAWSVSGADTQYF.

J is TRBJ1-2 and V is TRBV7-2; unclear D gene. This CDR3 spans 15 amino acids. Trimming stripped 2 bases from V and 8 bases from J, with 18 bases between. Germline V gene data show CDR1 as SGHTA and CDR2 as FQGNSA. The CDR3 DNA is TGTGCCAGCAGCTTATACTGGCAGCCCGGGAGAGGCTACACCTTC. It yields the protein CASSLYWQPGRGYTF.

The gene calls are TRBV3-1 (or the pseudogene TRBV3-2) and TRBJ2-3, with 7 bases fitting TRBD2. From germline, CDR1 is LGHDT and CDR2 YNNKEL (reference sequence). With 0 bases clipped from V and 6 bases from J, the junction kept 9 bases outside the gene matches. The CDR3 totals 16 residues. CDR3 DNA sequence: TGTGCCAGCAGCCAAGAGGGGGGAGGGTCTCCGGATACGCAGTATTTT. Its protein product is CASSQEGGGSPDTQYF.

In this sample, this clone turned up a few times. The V and J genes are TRBV19 and TRBJ1-5; D is unresolved. The CDR3 is made up of 11 amino acids. The germline V gene has CDR1 LNHDA and CDR2 SQIVND (reference sequence). Trimming removed 1 base from V and 11 bases from J, with 6 bases in between. The CDR3 nucleotides are TGTGCCAGTAGTATAGCAGGCTCCCAGCATTTT. It is translated as CASSIAGSQHF.

The V and J genes are TRBV27 and TRBJ1-5; maybe TRBD1 (5 bases). CDR3 size: 14 residues. CDR1 is MNHEY, CDR2 SMNVEV, per germline (reference sequence). V was shortened by 4 bases and J by 1 base, with 8 bases between the two germline ends. CDR3 DNA sequence: TGTGCCAGCAGTTCACAGGCGAGCAATCAGCCCCAGCATTTT. Protein product: CASSSQASNQPQHF.

This clone was found a few times. The chain joins TRBV6-1 to TRBJ1-6; TRBD1 is a possible D gene (5 bases). Trimming shortened V by 3 bases and J by 7 bases, and 10 bases separated the two germline ends. Germline V gene lookup returns CDR1 MNHNS and CDR2 SASEGT. This CDR3 is 14 amino acids long. CDR3 region: CASSDAGGNSPLHF. CDR3 DNA: TGTGCCAGCAGTGATGCCGGGGGGAATTCACCCCTCCACTTT.

The chain combines TRBV5-1 with TRBJ1-6; D remains unclear. V lost 4 bases, J lost 5 bases, and 4 bases lay in between. Germline lookup yields CDR1 SGHRS and CDR2 YFSETQ. This CDR3 is built from 12 residues. As DNA, the CDR3 is TGCGCCAGCAGCACAGATAATTCACCCCTCCACTTT. Amino acid sequence: CASSTDNSPLHF.

The genes are TRBV10-2 and TRBJ2-1; 7 nucleotides agree with TRBD2. The CDR3 has 14 amino acids. Germline assignment: CDR1 WSHSY and CDR2 SAAADI. V gave up 3 bases and J gave up 7 bases; unmatched junction bases: 6. CDR3 sequence reads: CASSDPGLRNEQFF. The CDR3 DNA follows: TGCGCCAGCAGTGATCCGGGACTACGGAATGAGCAGTTCTTC.

This chain joins TRBV19 and TRBJ2-2; 10 bases are shared with TRBD2. Germline CDR1 is LNHDA and CDR2 is SQIVND (reference sequence). The CDR3 runs 15 residues. With 7 bases clipped from V and 1 base from J, the junction kept 3 bases outside the gene matches. CDR3 coding DNA: TGTGCCAGTAAAGGACTAGCGGAGAACACCGGGGAGCTGTTTTTT. Translated: CASKGLAENTGELFF.

The chain combines TRBV14 with TRBJ2-3; 9 bases map to TRBD2. V shed 6 bases, J shed 8 bases, and the junction held 9 bases outside the gene matches. The CDR3 runs 14 residues. Per germline, CDR1 SGHDN and CDR2 FVKESK. This CDR3 reads CASSLAGPGATQYF. Written as DNA, the CDR3 is TGTGCCAGCAGTCTAGCGGGACCCGGTGCTACGCAGTATTTT.

This clone occurred a few times. The gene calls are TRBV2 and TRBJ1-2, with a tentative D call TRBD1 (6 bases). Germline V lookup: CDR1 SNHLY, CDR2 FYNNEI. V shed 6 bases and J shed 2 bases, with 10 bases lying between them. The CDR3 totals 13 residues. The CDR3 region has the DNA TGTGCCAGCAGCCCAGGACAGAACTATGGCTACACCTTC. Translation: CASSPGQNYGYTF.

The chain links TRBV29-1 to TRBJ2-7; TRBD2 matches at 15 bases. This CDR3 is 17 amino acids long. Per the germline V gene, CDR1 is SQVTM and CDR2 is ANQGSEA. V lost 6 bases to trimming and J lost 5 bases; unmatched junction nucleotides: 14. The CDR3 protein is CSVQFRGLAGGLDEQYF. In nucleotides, the CDR3 is TGCAGCGTCCAGTTTCGTGGACTAGCGGGAGGGCTGGACGAGCAGTACTTC.

The chain is built from TRBV3-1 (or the pseudogene TRBV3-2) and TRBJ2-7; tentative D call: TRBD2 (6 bases). The CDR3 sequence is 14 residues long. CDR1 and CDR2 from the germline V gene are LGHDT and YNNKEL (reference sequence). Trimming took off 4 bases at V and 5 bases at J, with 15 bases between the two ends. The CDR3 DNA is TGTGCCAGCAGCCTTAAAGGACTAACCCACGAGCAGTACTTC. As protein: CASSLKGLTHEQYF.

The chain couples TRBV12-3 or TRBV12-4 to TRBJ2-7; D not certain. CDR3 length: 11 residues. V lost 4 bases and J lost 3, with 4 bases in between. The DNA of the CDR3 is TGTGCCAGCAGTTCTTACTACGAGCAGTACTTC. Encoded protein: CASSSYYEQYF.

In regard to this clone: The same CDR3 is also encoded by other DNA sequences in this sample. The chain couples TRBV29-1 to TRBJ2-7; D perhaps matches TRBD2 (5 bases). The germline gives CDR1 SQVTM, CDR2 ANQGSEA. V shed 4 bases and J shed 2 bases, with 9 bases lying between them. This CDR3 region has 12 residues. The CDR3 bases are TGCAGCGTTGGAGGGAGCACCTACGAGCAGTACTTC. It specifies CSVGGSTYEQYF.

The chain recombines TRBV6-5 with TRBJ1-2, with D perhaps matching TRBD1 (5 bases). This CDR3 comprises 15 residues. Germline loops: CDR1 MNHEY, CDR2 SVGAGI. Trimming shortened V by 7 bases and J by 10 bases, and 25 bases separated the two germline ends. Here the CDR3 DNA reads TGTGCCAGCAAACGAGGACAAGAAGCACCTCAGGTCTACACCTTC. Its translation: CASKRGQEAPQVYTF.

The chain combines TRBV28 with TRBJ2-7; 7 nucleotides align to TRBD2. CDR3 length: 11 amino acids. Germline loops: CDR1 MDHEN, CDR2 SYDVKM. Losses at the gene ends were 11 bases for V and 3 bases for J; bases not matched to a gene: 4. The CDR3 coding sequence is TGTGCCTCCTGGGGGGGCTACGAGCAGTACTTC. It translates to CASWGGYEQYF. Looking up the rest from reference TRBV28 and TRBJ2-7 gives the full variable domain: DVKVTQSSRYLVKRTGEKVFLECVQDMDHENMFWYRQDPGLGLRLIYFSYDVKMKEKGDIPEGYSVSREKKERFSLILESASTNQTSMYLCASWGGYEQYFGPGTRLTVT.

The V and J genes are TRBV2 and TRBJ1-3, with D perhaps matching TRBD1 (6 bases). This CDR3 region has 16 residues. Trimming removed 3 bases at V and 0 bases at J, with 12 bases between. CDR1 is SNHLY and CDR2 is FYNNEI in the germline V gene. CDR3: CASSEGHPFSGNTIYF. In DNA, the CDR3 is TGTGCCAGCAGTGAGGGACACCCTTTCTCTGGAAACACCATATATTTT.

The V call is TRBV28, the J call TRBJ1-1, with TRBD1 as a possible D gene (6 bases). Deletions cut 6 bases from V and 6 bases from J, with 14 bases between. The V gene's germline CDR1 is MDHEN and CDR2 SYDVKM. This CDR3 comprises 13 residues. The CDR3 DNA follows: TGTGCCAGCAGCCTACAGGGTCGATCTGAAGCTTTCTTT. Amino acids: CASSLQGRSEAFF.

V is TRBV29-1 and J is TRBJ2-3; 12 bases agree with TRBD1. Losses at the gene ends were 6 bases for V and 4 bases for J; bases not matched to a gene: 8. The CDR3 totals 15 residues. CDR1 SQVTM and CDR2 ANQGSEA come from the germline V gene. CDR3: CSVARDRGLADTQYF. DNA for the CDR3: TGCAGCGTGGCCCGGGACAGGGGGCTTGCAGATACGCAGTATTTT.

This clone was picked up a small number of times. V and J are TRBV5-5 and TRBJ2-7; perhaps TRBD2 as D (5 bases). The CDR3 loop spans 16 amino acids. CDR1 is SGHKS, CDR2 YYEKEE, per germline (reference sequence). The V and J ends lost 0 bases and 7 bases respectively, with 20 bases between them. CDR3 amino acids: CASSLGGDPRIQEQYF. Written as DNA, the CDR3 is TGTGCCAGCAGCTTGGGGGGAGACCCTCGAATACAAGAGCAGTACTTC.

J is TRBJ2-3 and V is TRBV6-5; 12 nucleotides agree with TRBD2. This CDR3 spans 16 amino acids. Germline V gene data show CDR1 as MNHEY and CDR2 as SVGAGI. Unmatched junction bases numbered 8, after V lost 2 bases and J lost 8 bases. CDR3 protein: CASSYRLAGGPGTQYF. Here the CDR3 DNA reads TGTGCCAGCAGTTACCGTCTAGCGGGAGGGCCGGGTACGCAGTATTTT.